The 9 T cell receptor beta chains given below trace back to one sample, sequenced in a study of shared clonotypes between healthy human individuals. Profiled with immunoSEQ multiplex PCR; TCRdb holds only in-frame clones, not every one. The profile shows about a million clones, 76% of them singletons. What was sequenced was memory CD4+ T cells sorted from blood. Subset given: CD45RA-negative fraction. These receptors all come from a man aged 18 to 29 in good health.

The V call is TRBV2, the J call TRBJ1-6, with TRBD1 matching 7 bases. J gave up 7 bases and V 6 bases, and 9 bases lay outside the gene matches. Germline V lookup: CDR1 SNHLY, CDR2 FYNNEI. This CDR3 is built from 15 residues. Written as DNA, the CDR3 is TGTGCCAGCAGACCCACGACAGGGAGGAATTCACCCCTCCACTTT. Its protein is CASRPTTGRNSPLHF.

This clone has just one count. The chain combines TRBV4-3 with TRBJ1-2; 7 positions agree with TRBD1. V shed 4 bases and J 7 bases; nucleotides not matched to a gene: 3. The CDR3 contains 12 residues. CDR1 LGHNA and CDR2 YSLEER come from the germline V gene. The CDR3 DNA sequence: TGCGCCAGCAGCCGCGACAGGGTTGGCTACACCTTC. Protein sequence: CASSRDRVGYTF.

The V call is TRBV4-1, the J call TRBJ2-2, with D tentatively TRBD2 (5 bases). CDR1 and CDR2 (germline): MGHRA, YSYEKL. The CDR3 loop spans 16 amino acids. The V end lost 4 bases, the J end lost 3 bases, and 15 bases lay between the germline ends. In DNA form, the CDR3 reads TGCGCCAGCAGCCTCCCCCCCCCTAGCCACACCGGGGAGCTGTTTTTT. Amino acids: CASSLPPPSHTGELFF.

The chain joins TRBV18 to TRBJ2-3, with 7 positions matching TRBD2. V shed 2 bases and J 7 bases; nucleotides not matched to a gene: 9. CDR1 and CDR2 from the germline V gene are KGHSH and LQKENI. The CDR3 has 15 amino acids. Here the CDR3 DNA reads TGTGCCAGCTCACCAGCGCAGACTAGCAGGAATACGCAGTATTTT. As protein: CASSPAQTSRNTQYF.

The V and J genes are TRBV27 and TRBJ1-5; the D is unclear. The V gene lost 5 bases and the J gene lost 7 bases, with 24 bases spanning the gap. The CDR3 totals 17 residues. In germline, CDR1 is MNHEY, CDR2 SMNVEV (reference sequence). The CDR3 region has the DNA TGTGCCAGCAGTCCCCAGCCCCACAATCTCGGAGGCCAGCCCCAGCATTTT. Protein product: CASSPQPHNLGGQPQHF.

V usage is TRBV7-8 and J usage is TRBJ2-1, with 7 bases matching TRBD1. V trimming: 5 bases; J trimming: 3 bases; junction bases outside the gene matches: 7. The CDR3 is 15 residues long. CDR1 and CDR2 from the germline V gene are SGHVS and FQNEAQ. DNA for the CDR3: TGTGCCAGCAGCACGACAGGGTTGAACTACAATGAGCAGTTCTTC. Protein sequence: CASSTTGLNYNEQFF.

J is TRBJ1-2 and V is TRBV4-3, with D unclear. V gave up 1 base and J gave up 5 bases, with 14 bases separating them. Germline CDR1 reads LGHNA; CDR2 reads YSLEER. This CDR3 has 15 residues. The CDR3 loop is CASSQVGTRAYGYTF. CDR3 DNA sequence: TGCGCCAGCAGCCAAGTCGGCACCCGCGCATATGGCTACACCTTC.

V gene TRBV5-4 combines with J gene TRBJ2-4; 8 bases are shared with TRBD2. V was clipped by 4 bases and J by 8 bases; unmatched bases: 11. CDR1 is SGHNT and CDR2 is YYREEE in the germline V gene (reference sequence). The CDR3 loop spans 15 amino acids. CDR3 residues: CASSPLGGAEDIQYF. CDR3 in DNA: TGTGCCAGCAGCCCCCTCGGGGGGGCCGAGGACATTCAGTACTTC.

This clone was picked up a small number of times. The rearrangement links TRBV29-1 to TRBJ2-5; no clear D gene. Germline CDR1 SQVTM, CDR2 ANQGSEA. V gave up 2 bases and J gave up 2 bases, with 6 bases separating them. The CDR3 contains 12 residues. In nucleotides, the CDR3 is TGCAGCGTTGAACAGCAGCAAGAGACCCAGTACTTC. This codes for CSVEQQQETQYF.